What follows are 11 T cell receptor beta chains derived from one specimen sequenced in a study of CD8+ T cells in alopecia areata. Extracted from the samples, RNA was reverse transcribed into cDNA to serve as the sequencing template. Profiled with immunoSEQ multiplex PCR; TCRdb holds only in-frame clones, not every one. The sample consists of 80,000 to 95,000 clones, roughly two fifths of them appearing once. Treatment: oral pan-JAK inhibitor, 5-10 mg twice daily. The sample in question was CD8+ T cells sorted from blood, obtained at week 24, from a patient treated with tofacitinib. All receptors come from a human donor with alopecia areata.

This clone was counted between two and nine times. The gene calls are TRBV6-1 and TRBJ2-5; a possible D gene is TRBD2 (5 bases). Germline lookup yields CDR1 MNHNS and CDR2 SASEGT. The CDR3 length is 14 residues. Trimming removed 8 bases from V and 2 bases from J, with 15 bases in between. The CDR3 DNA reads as TGTGCCAGCGCACTAGGAGGTACTCAAGAGACCCAGTACTTC. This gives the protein CASALGGTQETQYF.

Here the CDR3 reads CASRKGGLNTGELFF. The DNA of the CDR3 is TGCGCCAGCAGAAAGGGGGGCCTGAACACCGGGGAGCTGTTTTTT. This chain uses TRBV5-1 with TRBJ2-2; D might be TRBD1 or TRBD2, each matching 6 bases. CDR3 length: 15 amino acids. Looked up from germline, CDR1 is SGHRS and CDR2 is YFSETQ. The V end lost 5 bases, the J end lost 1 base, and 12 bases lay between the germline ends.

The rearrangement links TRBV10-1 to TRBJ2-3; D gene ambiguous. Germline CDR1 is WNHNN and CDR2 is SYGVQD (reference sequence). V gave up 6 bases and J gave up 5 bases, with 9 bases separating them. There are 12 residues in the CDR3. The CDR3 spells CASSDTLDTQYF. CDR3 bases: TGCGCCAGCAGCGATACCTTAGATACGCAGTATTTT.

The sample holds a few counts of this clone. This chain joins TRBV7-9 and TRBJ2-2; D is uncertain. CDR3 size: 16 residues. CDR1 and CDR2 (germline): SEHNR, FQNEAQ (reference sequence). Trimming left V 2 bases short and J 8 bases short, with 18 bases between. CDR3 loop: CASSLFSSNPGGELFF. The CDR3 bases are TGTGCCAGCAGCTTATTCTCCTCCAACCCCGGTGGGGAGCTGTTTTTT.

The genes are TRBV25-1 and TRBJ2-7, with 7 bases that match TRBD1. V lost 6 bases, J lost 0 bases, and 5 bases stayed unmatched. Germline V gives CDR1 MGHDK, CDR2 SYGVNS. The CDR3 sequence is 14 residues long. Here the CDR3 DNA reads TGTGCCAGCAGAGGGGGCGCGGTCTCCTACGAGCAGTACTTC. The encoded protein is CASRGGAVSYEQYF.

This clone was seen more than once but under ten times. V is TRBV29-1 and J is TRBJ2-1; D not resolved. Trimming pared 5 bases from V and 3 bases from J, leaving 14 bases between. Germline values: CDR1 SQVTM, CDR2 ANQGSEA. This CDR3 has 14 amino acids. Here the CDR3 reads CSVLGLIGYNEQFF. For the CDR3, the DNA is TGCAGCGTTCTTGGCCTTATAGGCTACAATGAGCAGTTCTTC.

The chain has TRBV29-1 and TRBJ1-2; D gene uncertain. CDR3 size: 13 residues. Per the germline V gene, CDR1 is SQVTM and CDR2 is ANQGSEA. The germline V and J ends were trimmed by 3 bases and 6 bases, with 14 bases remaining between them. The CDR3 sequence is CSVEALLRDGYTF. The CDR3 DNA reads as TGCAGCGTTGAGGCCCTGTTACGGGATGGCTACACCTTC.

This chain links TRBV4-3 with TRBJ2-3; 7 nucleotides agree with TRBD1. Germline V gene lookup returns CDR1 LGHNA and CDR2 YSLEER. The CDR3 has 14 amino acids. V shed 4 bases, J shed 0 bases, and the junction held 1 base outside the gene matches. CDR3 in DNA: TGCGCCAGCAGCCTGGGACAGAGCACAGATACGCAGTATTTT. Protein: CASSLGQSTDTQYF.

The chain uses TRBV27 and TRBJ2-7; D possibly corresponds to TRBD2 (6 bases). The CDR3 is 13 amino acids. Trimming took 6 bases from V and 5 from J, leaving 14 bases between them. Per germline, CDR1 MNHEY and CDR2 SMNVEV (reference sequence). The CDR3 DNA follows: TGTGCCAGCAGCCCAAGACTAGACCACGAGCAGTACTTC. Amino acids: CASSPRLDHEQYF.

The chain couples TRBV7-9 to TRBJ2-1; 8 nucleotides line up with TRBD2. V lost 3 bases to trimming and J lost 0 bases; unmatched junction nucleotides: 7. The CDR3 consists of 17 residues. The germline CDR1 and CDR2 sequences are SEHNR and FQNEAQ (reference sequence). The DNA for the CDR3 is TGTGCCAGCAGCTTCTCTATAGCGGGACGCTCCTACAATGAGCAGTTCTTC. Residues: CASSFSIAGRSYNEQFF.

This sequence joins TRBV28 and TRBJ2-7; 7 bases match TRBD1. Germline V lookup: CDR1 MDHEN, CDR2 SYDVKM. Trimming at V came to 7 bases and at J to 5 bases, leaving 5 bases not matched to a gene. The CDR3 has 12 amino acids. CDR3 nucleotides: TGTGCCAGCAAACGAGGGGGCCACGAGCAGTACTTC. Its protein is CASKRGGHEQYF. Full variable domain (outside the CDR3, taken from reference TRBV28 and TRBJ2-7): DVKVTQSSRYLVKRTGEKVFLECVQDMDHENMFWYRQDPGLGLRLIYFSYDVKMKEKGDIPEGYSVSREKKERFSLILESASTNQTSMYLCASKRGGHEQYFGPGTRLTVT.